This T cell receptor beta chain derives from a study of early T cells in non-severe SARS-CoV-2 infection. This clonotype has ten or more counts. TCRdb reprocessed the 5' RACE reads with MiXCR, giving one entry per CDR3 protein. This table holds some 80,000 distinct CDR3 sequences, 4.5% to 6% found once. Trimming left V 3 bases short and J 6 bases short, with 12 bases between. This CDR3 comprises 14 residues. Germline CDR1 and CDR2: LNHNV and YYDKDF (reference sequence). The chain couples TRBV15 to TRBJ2-1; D is undetermined. Sample: whole blood, taken at baseline. This TCR derives from an adult who was a healthcare worker with PCR-confirmed SARS-CoV-2 infection or an uninfected control (not recorded which). The CDR3 reads CATSRNSALNEQFF. In DNA, the CDR3 is TGTGCCACCAGCAGGAATTCAGCTCTCAATGAGCAGTTCTTC.